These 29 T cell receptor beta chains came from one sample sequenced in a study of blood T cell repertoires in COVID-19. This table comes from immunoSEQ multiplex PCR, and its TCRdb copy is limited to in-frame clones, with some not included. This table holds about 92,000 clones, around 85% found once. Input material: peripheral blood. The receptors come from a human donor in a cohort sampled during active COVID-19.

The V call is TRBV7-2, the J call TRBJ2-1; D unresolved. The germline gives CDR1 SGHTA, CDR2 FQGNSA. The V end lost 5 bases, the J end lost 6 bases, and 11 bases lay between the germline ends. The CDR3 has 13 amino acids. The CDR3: CASSKRRGNEQFF. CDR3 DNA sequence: TGTGCCAGCAGCAAACGGCGCGGCAATGAGCAGTTCTTC.

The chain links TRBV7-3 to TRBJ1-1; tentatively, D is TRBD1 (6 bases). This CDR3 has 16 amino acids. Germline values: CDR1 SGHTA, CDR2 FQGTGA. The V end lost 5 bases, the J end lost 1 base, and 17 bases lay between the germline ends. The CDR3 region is CASSPTAGVKNTEAFF. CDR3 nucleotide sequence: TGTGCCAGCAGCCCAACGGCAGGGGTCAAGAACACTGAAGCTTTCTTT. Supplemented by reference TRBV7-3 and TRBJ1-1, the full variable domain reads GAGVSQTPSNKVTEKGKYVELRCDPISGHTALYWYRQSLGQGPEFLIYFQGTGAADDSGLPNDRFFAVRPEGSVSTLKIQRTERGDSAVYLCASSPTAGVKNTEAFFGQGTRLTVV.

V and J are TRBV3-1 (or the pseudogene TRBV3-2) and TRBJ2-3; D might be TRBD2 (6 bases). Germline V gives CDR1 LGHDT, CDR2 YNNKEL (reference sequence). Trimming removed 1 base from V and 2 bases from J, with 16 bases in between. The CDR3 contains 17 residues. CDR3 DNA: TGTGCCAGCAGCCAAGGAGGAGGTAGCGGCTTCACAGATACGCAGTATTTT. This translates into CASSQGGGSGFTDTQYF.

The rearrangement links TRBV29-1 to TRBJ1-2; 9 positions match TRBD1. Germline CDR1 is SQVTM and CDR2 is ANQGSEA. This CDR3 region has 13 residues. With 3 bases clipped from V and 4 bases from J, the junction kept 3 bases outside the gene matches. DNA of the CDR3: TGCAGCGTTGAGGGGGGACAGGGCTATGGCTACACCTTC. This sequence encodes CSVEGGQGYGYTF. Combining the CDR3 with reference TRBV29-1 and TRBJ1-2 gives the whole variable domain SAVISQKPSRDICQRGTSLTIQCQVDSQVTMMFWYRQQPGQSLTLIATANQGSEATYESGFVIDKFPISRPNLTFSTLTVSNMSPEDSSIYLCSVEGGQGYGYTFGSGTRLTVV.

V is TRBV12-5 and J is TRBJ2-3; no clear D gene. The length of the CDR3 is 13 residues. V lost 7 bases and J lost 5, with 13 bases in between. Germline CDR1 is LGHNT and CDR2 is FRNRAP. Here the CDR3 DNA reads TGTGCTAGTGCGCCTTCCACCGGAGATACGCAGTATTTT. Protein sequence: CASAPSTGDTQYF.

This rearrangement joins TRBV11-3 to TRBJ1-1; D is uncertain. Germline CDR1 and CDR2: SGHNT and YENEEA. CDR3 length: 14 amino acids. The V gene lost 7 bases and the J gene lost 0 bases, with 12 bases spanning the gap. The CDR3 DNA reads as TGTGCCAGCAAGACGGACGGGGTGAACACTGAAGCTTTCTTT. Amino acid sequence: CASKTDGVNTEAFF.

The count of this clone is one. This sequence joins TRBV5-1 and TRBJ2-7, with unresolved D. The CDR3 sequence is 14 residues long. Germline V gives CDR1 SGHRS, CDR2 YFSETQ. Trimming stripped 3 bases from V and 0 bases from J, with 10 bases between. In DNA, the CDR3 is TGCGCCAGCAGCTCCGACTCGAGCTCCTACGAGCAGTACTTC. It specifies CASSSDSSSYEQYF.

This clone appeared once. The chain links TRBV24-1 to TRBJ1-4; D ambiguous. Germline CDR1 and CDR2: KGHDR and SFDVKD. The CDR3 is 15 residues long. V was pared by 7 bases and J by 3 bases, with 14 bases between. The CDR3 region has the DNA TGTGCCACCAGCGCCGGGAGGGATTCTAATGAAAAACTGTTTTTT. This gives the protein CATSAGRDSNEKLFF.

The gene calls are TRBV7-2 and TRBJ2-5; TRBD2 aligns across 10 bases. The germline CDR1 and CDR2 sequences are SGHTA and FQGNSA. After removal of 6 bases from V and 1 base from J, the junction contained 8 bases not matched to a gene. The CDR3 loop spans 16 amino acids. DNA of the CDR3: TGTGCCAGCAGGCGCACTAGCGGGGACTTCCAAGAGACCCAGTACTTC. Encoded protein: CASRRTSGDFQETQYF.

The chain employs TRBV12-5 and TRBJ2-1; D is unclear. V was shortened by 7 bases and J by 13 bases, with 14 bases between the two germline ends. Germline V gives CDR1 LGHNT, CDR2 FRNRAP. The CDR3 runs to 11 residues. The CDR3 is CASVYSTVQFF. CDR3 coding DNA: TGTGCTAGTGTTTATAGCACCGTACAGTTCTTC.

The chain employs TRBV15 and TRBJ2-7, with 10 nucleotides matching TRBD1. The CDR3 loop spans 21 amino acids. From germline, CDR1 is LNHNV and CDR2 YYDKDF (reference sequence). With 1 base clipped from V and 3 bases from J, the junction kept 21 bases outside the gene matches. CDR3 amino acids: CATSRGRGDRGPIGDLYEQYF. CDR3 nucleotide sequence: TGTGCCACCAGCAGAGGGAGGGGAGACAGGGGGCCCATCGGTGACCTCTACGAGCAGTACTTC. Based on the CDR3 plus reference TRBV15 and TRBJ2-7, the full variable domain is DAMVIQNPRYQVTQFGKPVTLSCSQTLNHNVMYWYQQKSSQAPKLLFHYYDKDFNNEADTPDNFQSRRPNTSFCFLDIRSPGLGDTAMYLCATSRGRGDRGPIGDLYEQYFGPGTRLTVT.

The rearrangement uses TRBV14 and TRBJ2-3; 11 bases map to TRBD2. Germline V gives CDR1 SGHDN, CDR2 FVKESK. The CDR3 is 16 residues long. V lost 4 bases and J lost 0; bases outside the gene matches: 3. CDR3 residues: CASSRRTSGSTDTQYF. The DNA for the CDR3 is TGTGCCAGCAGCCGAAGGACTAGCGGGAGCACAGATACGCAGTATTTT.

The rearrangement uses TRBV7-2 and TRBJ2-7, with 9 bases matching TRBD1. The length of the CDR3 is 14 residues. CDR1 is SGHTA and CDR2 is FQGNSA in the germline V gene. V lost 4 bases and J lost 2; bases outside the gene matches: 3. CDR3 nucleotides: TGTGCCAGCAGCTCGACAGGGGGGGCCTACGAGCAGTACTTC. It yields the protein CASSSTGGAYEQYF.

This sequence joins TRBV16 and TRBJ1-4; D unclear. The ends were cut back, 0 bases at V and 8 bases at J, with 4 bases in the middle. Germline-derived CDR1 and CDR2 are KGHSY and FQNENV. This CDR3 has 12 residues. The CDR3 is CASSQSREKLFF. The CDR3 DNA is TGTGCCAGCAGCCAATCCAGGGAAAAACTGTTTTTT.

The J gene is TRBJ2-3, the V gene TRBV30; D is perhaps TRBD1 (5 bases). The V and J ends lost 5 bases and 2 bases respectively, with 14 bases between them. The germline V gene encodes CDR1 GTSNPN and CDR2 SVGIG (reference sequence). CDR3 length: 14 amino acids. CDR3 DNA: TGTGCCTGGTCTCCAGGGTCCAACACAGATACGCAGTATTTT. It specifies CAWSPGSNTDTQYF.

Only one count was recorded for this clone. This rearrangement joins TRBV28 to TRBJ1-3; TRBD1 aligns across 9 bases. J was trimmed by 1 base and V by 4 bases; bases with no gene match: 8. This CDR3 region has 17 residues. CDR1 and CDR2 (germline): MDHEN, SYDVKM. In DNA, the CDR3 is TGTGCCAGCAGTTCCGGACAGGGGAGTTATTCTGGAAACACCATATATTTT. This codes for CASSSGQGSYSGNTIYF.

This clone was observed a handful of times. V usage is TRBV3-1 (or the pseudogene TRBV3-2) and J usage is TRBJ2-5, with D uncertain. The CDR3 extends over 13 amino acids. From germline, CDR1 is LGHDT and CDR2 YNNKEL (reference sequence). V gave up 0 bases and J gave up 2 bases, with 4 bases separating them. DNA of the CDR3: TGTGCCAGCAGCCAAGAATATCAAGAGACCCAGTACTTC. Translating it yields CASSQEYQETQYF.

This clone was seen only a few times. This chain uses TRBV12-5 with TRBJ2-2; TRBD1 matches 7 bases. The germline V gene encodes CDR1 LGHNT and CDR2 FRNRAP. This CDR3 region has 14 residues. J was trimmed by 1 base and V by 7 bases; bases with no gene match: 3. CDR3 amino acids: CASVRDRNTGELFF. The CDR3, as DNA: TGTGCTAGTGTCCGGGACAGGAACACCGGGGAGCTGTTTTTT.

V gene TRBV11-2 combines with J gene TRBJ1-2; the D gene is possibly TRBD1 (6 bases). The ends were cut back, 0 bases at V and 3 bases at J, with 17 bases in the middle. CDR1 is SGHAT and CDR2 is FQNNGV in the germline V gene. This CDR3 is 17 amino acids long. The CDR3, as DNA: TGTGCCAGCAGCTTAGAGGTAGCTGCAGGGGATGACTATGGCTACACCTTC. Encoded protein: CASSLEVAAGDDYGYTF.

This CDR3 is CSGWTGNGYTF. The CDR3 DNA reads TGCAGTGGTTGGACAGGGAACGGCTACACCTTC. This chain connects TRBV20-1 to TRBJ1-2; TRBD1 matches at 8 bases. The CDR3 is 11 amino acids. V lost 7 bases, J lost 8 bases, and 6 bases stayed unmatched. The germline CDR1 and CDR2 sequences are DFQATT and SNEGSKA (reference sequence).

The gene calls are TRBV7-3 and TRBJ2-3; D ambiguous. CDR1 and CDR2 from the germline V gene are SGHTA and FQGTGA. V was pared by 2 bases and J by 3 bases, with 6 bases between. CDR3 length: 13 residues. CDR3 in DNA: TGTGCCAGCAGCTTAGCGGAGACAGATACGCAGTATTTT. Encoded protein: CASSLAETDTQYF.

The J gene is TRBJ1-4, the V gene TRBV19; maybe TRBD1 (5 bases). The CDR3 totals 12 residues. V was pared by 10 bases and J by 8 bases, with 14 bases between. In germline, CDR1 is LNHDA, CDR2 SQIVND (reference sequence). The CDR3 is CATSGGGEKLFF. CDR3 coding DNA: TGTGCCACCAGCGGGGGAGGAGAAAAACTGTTTTTT.

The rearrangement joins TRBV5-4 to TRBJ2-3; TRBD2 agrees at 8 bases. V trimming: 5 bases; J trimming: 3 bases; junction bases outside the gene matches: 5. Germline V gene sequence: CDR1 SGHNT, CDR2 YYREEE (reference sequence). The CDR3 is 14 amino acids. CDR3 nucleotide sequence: TGTGCCAGCAGATCTAGCGGGTGGACAGATACGCAGTATTTT. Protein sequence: CASRSSGWTDTQYF.

CDR3: CASSPQGGRVWDTQYF. CDR3 nucleotides: TGTGCCAGCAGTCCCCAAGGCGGGAGGGTCTGGGATACGCAGTATTTT. The V gene is TRBV4-2, the J gene TRBJ2-3, with 9 bases fitting TRBD2. Unmatched junction bases numbered 13, after V lost 6 bases and J lost 6 bases. The CDR3 extends over 16 amino acids. The germline V gene encodes CDR1 LGHNA and CDR2 YNFKEQ.

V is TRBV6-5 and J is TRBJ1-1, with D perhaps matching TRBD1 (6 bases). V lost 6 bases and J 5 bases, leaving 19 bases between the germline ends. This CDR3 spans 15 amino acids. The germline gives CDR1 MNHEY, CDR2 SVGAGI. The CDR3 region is CASRRDTKGGTEAFF. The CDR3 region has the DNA TGTGCCAGCAGAAGGGACACTAAGGGTGGTACTGAAGCTTTCTTT.

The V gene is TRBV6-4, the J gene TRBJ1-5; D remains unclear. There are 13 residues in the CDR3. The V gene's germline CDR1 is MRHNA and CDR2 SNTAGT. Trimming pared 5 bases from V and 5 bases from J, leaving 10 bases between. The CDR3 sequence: CASSLTGDQPQHF. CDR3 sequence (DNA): TGTGCCAGCAGTCTCACCGGGGATCAGCCCCAGCATTTT.

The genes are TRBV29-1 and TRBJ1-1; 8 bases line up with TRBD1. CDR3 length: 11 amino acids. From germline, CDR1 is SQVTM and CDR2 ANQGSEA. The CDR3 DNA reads TGCGGACAGGGTGGGGTAAATGAAGCTTTCTTT. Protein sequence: CGQGGVNEAFF.

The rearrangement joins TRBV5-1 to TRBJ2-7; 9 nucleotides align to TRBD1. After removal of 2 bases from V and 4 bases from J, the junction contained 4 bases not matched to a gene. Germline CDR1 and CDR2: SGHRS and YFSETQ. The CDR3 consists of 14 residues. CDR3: CASSLTGGKYEQYF. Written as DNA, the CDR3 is TGCGCCAGCAGCTTAACAGGGGGCAAGTACGAGCAGTACTTC.

This CDR3 is CASSLTGGTHEQYF. The DNA of the CDR3 is TGTGCCAGCAGCTTGACGGGGGGAACCCACGAGCAGTACTTC. J is TRBJ2-7 and V is TRBV7-2, with TRBD2 matching 7 bases. Germline CDR1 and CDR2: SGHTA and FQGNSA. The CDR3 is 14 amino acids. V lost 3 bases and J lost 5; bases outside the gene matches: 7. Full variable domain (remainder filled in from reference TRBV7-2 and TRBJ2-7): GAGVSQSPSNKVTEKGKDVELRCDPISGHTALYWYRQSLGQGLEFLIYFQGNSAPDKSGLPSDRFSAERTGGSVSTLTIQRTQQEDSAVYLCASSLTGGTHEQYFGPGTRLTVT.